This section outlines one T cell receptor beta chain sequence together with its context. Its antigen is not identified. This record belongs to a study of cytomegalovirus exposure and HLA in healthy donors. Germline V CDR1 and CDR2: LNHDA, SQIVND (reference sequence). The length of the CDR3 is 14 residues. V was pared by 2 bases and J by 6 bases, with 10 bases between. The PCR had 60 Vbeta and 13 Jbeta primers. The method was immunoSEQ multiplex PCR; TCRdb's version includes in-frame clones alone and lacks a portion of them. The repertoire includes roughly 61,000 clones, more than 75% of them detected once, and almost 6% sits in the top ten. Study observations and caveats: Exclusion as indistinguishable affected some V segments, including TRBV6-2 and TRBV6-3.

This chain joins TRBV19 and TRBJ2-2; the D is unclear. This clonotype was sampled from a male donor in good health and CMV-seronegative. The sequenced sample consisted of PBMCs. The CDR3: CASSISRVPGELFF. CDR3 bases: TGTGCCAGTAGTATATCCCGGGTACCCGGGGAGCTGTTTTTT.